This T cell receptor (beta chain) originates from a study of cytomegalovirus exposure and HLA in healthy donors (TCRdb year 2017). As for the study more broadly: The 666 repertoires of the first cohort and the roughly 120 validation repertoires were produced on the same platform, according to a later analysis. The study was designed to test whether signatures of past pathogen exposure could be identified by cataloging public T cell receptors. In addition to the first cohort of around 670 subjects, a separate validation cohort of over 90 different subjects was used. The study combined high-throughput TCR immunosequencing, statistical association of individual TCRs with disease status, and machine learning to predict cytomegalovirus infection status. Broader findings and caveats from the paper: In the study, 164 TCR beta chains were listed as associated with cytomegalovirus. A few of the identified cytomegalovirus-associated TCR beta chains were confirmed in vitro to be specific for cytomegalovirus antigens. All 120 or so repertoires were used to score co-occurrence in the validation cohort in a later analysis, because that analysis had no HLA typing for the cohort. Most TCR sequences were observed very rarely across donors, whereas some public TCRs were present in many individuals. The authors suggested that the approach could potentially be generalized to other disease states and immunological phenotypes. A later analysis found that TCRs clustered in the first cohort also tended to co-occur in the 120 validation repertoires, with approximately 95% of cluster scores above 0. Cytomegalovirus status was reported to be diagnosed by the classifier with high specificity and sensitivity in both the original and validation cohorts.

Reading the germline V gene (reference sequence) gives CDR1 WNHNN and CDR2 SYGVQD. The CDR3 holds 17 amino acids from the cysteine to the phenylalanine. Of the read, only the CDR3 DNA is kept; its 51 bases are in frame from base 1. V is pruned by 6 bases and J by 6 bases, leaving 16 bases of the junction without a gene match. A word on this clone: The antigen this receptor binds is unknown. The record has no base qualities; no much larger clone is one base away.

The donors were included in the validation cohort of 130 or so subjects, a group kept apart from the roughly 610-subject first cohort. Library method: the immunoSEQ multiplex PCR assay. In the source study's methods: To diagnose cytomegalovirus status from the catalog of TCR beta chain sequences, a statistical classification framework was built. The immuneACCESS repertoire file appears here via TCRdb, limited to in-frame rearrangements. These files lack a portion of the clones; in checked studies, under half of the deficit traces to unresolved V genes, and the cause of the others is not known. V and J calls and clone size are as listed in that table; D and trimming were resolved from the DNA. This sample comprises 75,000 to 100,000 clones, roughly 97% of them detected only once. The ten largest clonotypes hold 0.6% to 0.85% of the sample.

The clonotype was recovered from a man in his late teens or twenties in good health and CMV-seronegative. The rearrangement joined TRBV10-1 to TRBJ2-2; 7 middle bases align to TRBD1. The specimen sequenced was PBMCs. At the DNA level, the sequence is TGCGCCAGCAGCATTAACTCAGGGGGTAAAGGGGCCGGGGAGCTGTTTTTT. This encodes CASSINSGGKGAGELFF.